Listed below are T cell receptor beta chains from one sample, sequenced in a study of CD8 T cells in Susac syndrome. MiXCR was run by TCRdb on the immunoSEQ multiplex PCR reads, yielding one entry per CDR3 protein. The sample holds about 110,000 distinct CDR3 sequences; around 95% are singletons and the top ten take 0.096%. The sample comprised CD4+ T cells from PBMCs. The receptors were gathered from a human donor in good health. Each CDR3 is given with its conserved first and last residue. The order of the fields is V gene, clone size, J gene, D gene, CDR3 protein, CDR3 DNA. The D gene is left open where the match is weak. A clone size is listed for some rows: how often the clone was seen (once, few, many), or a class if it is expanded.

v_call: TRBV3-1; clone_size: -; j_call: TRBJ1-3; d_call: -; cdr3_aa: CASSPSRTSKPSGNTIYF; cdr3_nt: TGTGCCAGCAGCCCCAGCAGGACATCAAAACCCTCTGGAAACACCATATATTTT
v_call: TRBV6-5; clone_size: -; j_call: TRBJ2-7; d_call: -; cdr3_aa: CASRRANSYEQYF; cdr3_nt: TGTGCCAGCAGGAGGGCCAACTCCTACGAGCAGTACTTC
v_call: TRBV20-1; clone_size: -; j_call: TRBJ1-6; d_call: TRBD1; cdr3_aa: CSAPLDRRNNSPLHF; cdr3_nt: TGCAGTGCTCCTCTGGACAGGAGAAATAATTCACCCCTCCACTTT
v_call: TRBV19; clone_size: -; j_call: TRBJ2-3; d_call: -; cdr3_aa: CASSTQAFTDTQYF; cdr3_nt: TGTGCCAGTAGTACTCAAGCTTTCACAGATACGCAGTATTTT
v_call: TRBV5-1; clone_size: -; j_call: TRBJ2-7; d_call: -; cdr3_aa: CASSLAGTIGEQYF; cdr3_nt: TGCGCCAGCAGCTTGGCGGGGACAATTGGCGAGCAGTACTTC
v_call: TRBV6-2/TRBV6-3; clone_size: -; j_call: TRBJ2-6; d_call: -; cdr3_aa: CASSNLITGTGANVLTF; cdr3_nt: TGTGCCAGCAGTAACCTTATTACAGGGACTGGGGCCAACGTCCTGACTTTC
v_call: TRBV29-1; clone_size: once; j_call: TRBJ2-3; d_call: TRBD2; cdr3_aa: CSVLRLASSTDTQYF; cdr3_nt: TGCAGCGTCCTAAGACTAGCGTCTAGCACAGATACGCAGTATTTT
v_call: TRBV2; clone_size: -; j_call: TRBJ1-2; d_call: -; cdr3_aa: CASSDRGQGYGYTF; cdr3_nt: TGTGCCAGCAGTGACAGGGGTCAGGGCTATGGCTACACCTTC
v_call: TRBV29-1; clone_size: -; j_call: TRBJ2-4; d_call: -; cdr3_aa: CSVRDPKNIQYF; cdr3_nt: TGCAGCGTTCGGGACCCAAAAAACATTCAGTACTTC
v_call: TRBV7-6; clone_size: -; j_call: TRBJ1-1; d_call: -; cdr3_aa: CASRATGSNTEAFF; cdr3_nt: TGTGCCAGTAGGGCGACGGGGTCGAACACTGAAGCTTTCTTT
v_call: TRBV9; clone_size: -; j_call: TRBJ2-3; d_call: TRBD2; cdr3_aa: CASSVGRGAGGMDTQYF; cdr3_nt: TGTGCCAGCAGCGTAGGCCGTGGAGCGGGAGGGATGGATACGCAGTATTTT
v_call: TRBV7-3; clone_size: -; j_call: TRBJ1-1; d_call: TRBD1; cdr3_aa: CASSMGQSHTEAFF; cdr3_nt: TGTGCCAGCAGCATGGGACAGTCGCACACTGAAGCTTTCTTT
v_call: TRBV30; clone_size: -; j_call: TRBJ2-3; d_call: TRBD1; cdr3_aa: CAWRTGFGDTQYF; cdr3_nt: TGTGCCTGGCGGACAGGGTTCGGGGATACGCAGTATTTT
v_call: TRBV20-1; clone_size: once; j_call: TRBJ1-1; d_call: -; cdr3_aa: CSAWMGTEAFF; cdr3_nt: TGCAGTGCCTGGATGGGCACTGAAGCTTTCTTT
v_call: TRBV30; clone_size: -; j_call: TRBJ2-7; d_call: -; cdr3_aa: CAWSPSFSYEQYF; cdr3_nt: TGTGCCTGGAGTCCCAGCTTCTCCTACGAGCAGTACTTC
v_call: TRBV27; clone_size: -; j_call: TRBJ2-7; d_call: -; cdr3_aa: CASSLTGVRFYEQYF; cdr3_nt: TGTGCCAGCAGTTTAACCGGGGTCCGCTTCTACGAGCAGTACTTC
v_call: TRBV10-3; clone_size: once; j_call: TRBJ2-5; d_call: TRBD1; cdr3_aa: CATGQVQETQYF; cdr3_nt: TGTGCCACCGGACAGGTTCAAGAGACCCAGTACTTC
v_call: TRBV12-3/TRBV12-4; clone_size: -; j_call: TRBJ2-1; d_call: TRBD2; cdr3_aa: CASSLGTSGESSYNEQFF; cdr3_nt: TGTGCCAGCAGTTTGGGGACTAGCGGAGAAAGCTCCTACAATGAGCAGTTCTTC
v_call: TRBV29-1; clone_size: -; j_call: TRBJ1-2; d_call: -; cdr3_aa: CSVGTPGKGLDYGYTF; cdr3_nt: TGCAGCGTTGGGACCCCGGGCAAGGGGTTGGACTATGGCTACACCTTC